This T cell receptor beta chain was sequenced for a study of shared clonotypes between healthy human individuals. The wider study: Three plates were used per donor for CD4 naive, three for CD4 memory, two for CD8 naive and one for CD8 memory. Findings and caveats of the study: Sampling included only blood; tissue repertoires likely differ.

Remarks on this clone: Its antigen is unidentified.

Data came from immunoSEQ multiplex PCR; TCRdb stores just in-frame clones and leaves some out. The sample contains about 2.2 million clones, around 95% of which appear only once. The naive CD8 population came from CD45RO-negative cells selected for CCR7, without terminally differentiated effector memory CD45RA+ cells. CDR1 is SNHLY and CDR2 is FYNNEI in the germline V gene. This CDR3 comprises 15 residues. V lost 6 bases and J lost 7; bases outside the gene matches: 9. The chain combines TRBV2 with TRBJ2-1, with 10 bases that match TRBD2. The receptor's source is a man aged 18 to 29 in good health. Some clones in this sample may be carry-over from other donors' samples. The sequenced sample was naive CD8+ T cells from PBMCs. CDR3 DNA: TGTGCCAGCAGCCGCGGGACTAGCGCCCAAAATGAGCAGTTCTTC. As protein: CASSRGTSAQNEQFF.